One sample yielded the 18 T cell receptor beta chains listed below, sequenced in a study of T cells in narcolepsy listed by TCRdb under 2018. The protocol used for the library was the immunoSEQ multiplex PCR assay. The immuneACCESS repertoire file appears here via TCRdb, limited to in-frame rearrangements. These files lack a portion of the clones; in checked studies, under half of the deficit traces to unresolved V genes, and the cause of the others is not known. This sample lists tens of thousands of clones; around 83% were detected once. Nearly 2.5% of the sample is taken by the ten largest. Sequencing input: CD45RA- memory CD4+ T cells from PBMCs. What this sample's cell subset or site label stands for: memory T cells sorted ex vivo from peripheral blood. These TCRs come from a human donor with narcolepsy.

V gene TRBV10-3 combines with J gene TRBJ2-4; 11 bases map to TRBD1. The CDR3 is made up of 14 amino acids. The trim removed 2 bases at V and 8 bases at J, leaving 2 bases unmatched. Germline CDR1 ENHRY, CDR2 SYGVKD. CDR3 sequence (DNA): TGTGCCATCAGTGAGCCGGGACAGGGGGACATTCAGTACTTC. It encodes CAISEPGQGDIQYF.

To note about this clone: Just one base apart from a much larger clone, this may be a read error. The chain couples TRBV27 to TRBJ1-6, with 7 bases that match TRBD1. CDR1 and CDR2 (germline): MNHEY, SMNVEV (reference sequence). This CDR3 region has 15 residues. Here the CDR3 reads CASSYRGSYNSSLHF. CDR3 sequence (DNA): TGTGCCAGCAGTTACAGGGGATCCTATAATTCATCCCTCCACTTT.

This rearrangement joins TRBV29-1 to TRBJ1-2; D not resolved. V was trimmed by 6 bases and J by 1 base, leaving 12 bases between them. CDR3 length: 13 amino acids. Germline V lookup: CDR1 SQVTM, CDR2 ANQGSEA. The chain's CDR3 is CSVLGADNYGYTF. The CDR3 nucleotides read TGCAGCGTCCTGGGTGCCGATAACTATGGCTACACCTTC.

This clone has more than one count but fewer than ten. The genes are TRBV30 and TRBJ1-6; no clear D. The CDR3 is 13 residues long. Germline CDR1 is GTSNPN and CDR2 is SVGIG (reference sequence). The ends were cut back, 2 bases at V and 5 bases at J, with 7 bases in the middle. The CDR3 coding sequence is TGTGCCTGGAGTCTTCAGAATAATTCACCCCTCCACTTT. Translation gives CAWSLQNNSPLHF.

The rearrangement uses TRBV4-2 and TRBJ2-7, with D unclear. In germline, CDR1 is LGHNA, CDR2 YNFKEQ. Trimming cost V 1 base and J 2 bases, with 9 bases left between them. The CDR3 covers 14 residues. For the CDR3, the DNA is TGTGCCAGCAGCCAAGTCCGACTCCCCTACGAGCAGTACTTC. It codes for CASSQVRLPYEQYF.

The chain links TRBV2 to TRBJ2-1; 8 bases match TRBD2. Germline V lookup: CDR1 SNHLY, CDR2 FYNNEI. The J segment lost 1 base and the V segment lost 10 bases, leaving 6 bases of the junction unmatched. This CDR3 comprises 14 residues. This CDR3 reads CAIGTSGSYNEQFF. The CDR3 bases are TGTGCCATCGGGACTAGTGGATCCTACAATGAGCAGTTCTTC.

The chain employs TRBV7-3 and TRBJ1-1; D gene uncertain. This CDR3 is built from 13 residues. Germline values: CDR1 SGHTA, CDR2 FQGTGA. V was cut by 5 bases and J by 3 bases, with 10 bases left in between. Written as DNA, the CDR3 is TGTGCCAGCAGCCTTCTTTGGGACACTGAAGCTTTCTTT. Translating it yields CASSLLWDTEAFF.

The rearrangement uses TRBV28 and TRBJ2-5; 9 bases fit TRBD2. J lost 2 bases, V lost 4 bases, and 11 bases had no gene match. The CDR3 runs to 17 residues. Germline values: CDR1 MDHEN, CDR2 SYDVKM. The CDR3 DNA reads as TGTGCCAGCAGTTCCCCCGGGGCGGGGGGGCTGCAAGAGACCCAGTACTTC. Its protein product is CASSSPGAGGLQETQYF.

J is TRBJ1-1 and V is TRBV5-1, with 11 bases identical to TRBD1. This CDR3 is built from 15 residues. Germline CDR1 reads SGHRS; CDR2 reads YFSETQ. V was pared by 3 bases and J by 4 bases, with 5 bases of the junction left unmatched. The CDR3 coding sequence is TGCGCCAGCAGCTCTACCGGGACAGGGGGCACTGAAGCTTTCTTT. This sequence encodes CASSSTGTGGTEAFF.

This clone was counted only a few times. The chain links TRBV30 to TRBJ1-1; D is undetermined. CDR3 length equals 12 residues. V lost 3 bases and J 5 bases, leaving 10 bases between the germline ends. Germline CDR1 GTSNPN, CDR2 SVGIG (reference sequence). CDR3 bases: TGTGCCTGGAGCCCGATCACGACTGAAGCTTTCTTT. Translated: CAWSPITTEAFF. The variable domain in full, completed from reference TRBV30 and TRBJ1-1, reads SQTIHQWPATLVQPVGSPLSLECTVEGTSNPNLYWYRQAAGRGLQLLFYSVGIGQISSEVPQNLSASRPQDRQFILSSKKLLLSDSGFYLCAWSPITTEAFFGQGTRLTVV.

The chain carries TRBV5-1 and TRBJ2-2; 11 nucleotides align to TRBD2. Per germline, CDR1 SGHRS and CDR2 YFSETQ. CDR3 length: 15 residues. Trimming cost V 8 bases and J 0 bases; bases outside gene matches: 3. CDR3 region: CASGTSGSNTGELFF. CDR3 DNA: TGCGCCAGTGGGACTAGCGGTTCGAACACCGGGGAGCTGTTTTTT.

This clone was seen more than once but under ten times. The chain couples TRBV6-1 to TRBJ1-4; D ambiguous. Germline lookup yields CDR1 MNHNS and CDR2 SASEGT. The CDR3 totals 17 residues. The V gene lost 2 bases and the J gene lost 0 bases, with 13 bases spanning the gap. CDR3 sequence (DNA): TGTGCCAGCAGTGAAAGATTCAGCACTGCAACTAATGAAAAACTGTTTTTT. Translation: CASSERFSTATNEKLFF.

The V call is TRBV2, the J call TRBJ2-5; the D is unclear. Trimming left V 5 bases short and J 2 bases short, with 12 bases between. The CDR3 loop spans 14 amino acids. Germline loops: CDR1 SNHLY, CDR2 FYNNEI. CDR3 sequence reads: CASSPRTDQETQYF. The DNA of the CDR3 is TGTGCCAGCAGTCCTAGAACTGATCAAGAGACCCAGTACTTC.

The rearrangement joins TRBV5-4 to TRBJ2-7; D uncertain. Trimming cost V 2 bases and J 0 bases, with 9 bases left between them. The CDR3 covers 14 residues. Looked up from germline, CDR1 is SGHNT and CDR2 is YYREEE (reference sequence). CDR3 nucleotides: TGTGCCAGCAGCTTTCGCAGGAGCTCCTACGAGCAGTACTTC. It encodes CASSFRRSSYEQYF.

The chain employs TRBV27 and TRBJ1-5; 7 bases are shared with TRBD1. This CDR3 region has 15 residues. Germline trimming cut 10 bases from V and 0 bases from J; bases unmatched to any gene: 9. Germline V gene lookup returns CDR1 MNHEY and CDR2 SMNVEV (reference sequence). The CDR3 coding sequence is TGTGCCACCAGACAGGGAGGGAATAGCAATCAGCCCCAGCATTTT. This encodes CATRQGGNSNQPQHF.

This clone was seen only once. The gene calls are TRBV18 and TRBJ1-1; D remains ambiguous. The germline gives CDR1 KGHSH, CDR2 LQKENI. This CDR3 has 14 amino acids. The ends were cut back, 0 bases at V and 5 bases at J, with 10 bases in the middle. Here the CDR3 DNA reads TGTGCCAGCTCACCACCGAACTCGGTTACTGAAGCTTTCTTT. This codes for CASSPPNSVTEAFF.

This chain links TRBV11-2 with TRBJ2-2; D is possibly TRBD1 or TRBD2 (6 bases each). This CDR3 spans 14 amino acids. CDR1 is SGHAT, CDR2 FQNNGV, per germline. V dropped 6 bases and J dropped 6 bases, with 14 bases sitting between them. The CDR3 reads CASSPVGGPGELFF. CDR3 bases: TGTGCCAGCAGTCCAGTGGGGGGCCCCGGGGAGCTGTTTTTT.

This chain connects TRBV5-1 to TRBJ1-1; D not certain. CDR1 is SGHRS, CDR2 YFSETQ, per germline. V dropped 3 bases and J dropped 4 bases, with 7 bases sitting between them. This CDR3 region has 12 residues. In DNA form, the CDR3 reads TGCGCCAGCAGCTCGCCGGGCACTGAAGCTTTCTTT. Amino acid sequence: CASSSPGTEAFF. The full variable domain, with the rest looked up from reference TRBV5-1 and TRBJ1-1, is KAGVTQTPRYLIKTRGQQVTLSCSPISGHRSVSWYQQTPGQGLQFLFEYFSETQRNKGNFPGRFSGRQFSNSRSEMNVSTLELGDSALYLCASSSPGTEAFFGQGTRLTVV.